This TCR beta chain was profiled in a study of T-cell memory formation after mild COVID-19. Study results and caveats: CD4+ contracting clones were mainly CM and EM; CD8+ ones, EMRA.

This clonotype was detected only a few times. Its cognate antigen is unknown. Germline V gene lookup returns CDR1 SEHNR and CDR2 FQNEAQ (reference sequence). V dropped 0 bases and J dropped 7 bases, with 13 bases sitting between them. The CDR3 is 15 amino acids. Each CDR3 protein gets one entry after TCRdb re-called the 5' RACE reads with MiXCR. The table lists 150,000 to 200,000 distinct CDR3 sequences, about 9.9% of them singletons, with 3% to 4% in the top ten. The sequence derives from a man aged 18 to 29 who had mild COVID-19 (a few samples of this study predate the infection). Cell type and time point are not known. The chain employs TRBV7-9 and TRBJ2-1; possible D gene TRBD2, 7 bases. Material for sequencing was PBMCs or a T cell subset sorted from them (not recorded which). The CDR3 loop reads CASSLAGGQVNEQFF. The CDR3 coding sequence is TGTGCCAGCAGCTTAGCGGGGGGGCAGGTGAATGAGCAGTTCTTC.